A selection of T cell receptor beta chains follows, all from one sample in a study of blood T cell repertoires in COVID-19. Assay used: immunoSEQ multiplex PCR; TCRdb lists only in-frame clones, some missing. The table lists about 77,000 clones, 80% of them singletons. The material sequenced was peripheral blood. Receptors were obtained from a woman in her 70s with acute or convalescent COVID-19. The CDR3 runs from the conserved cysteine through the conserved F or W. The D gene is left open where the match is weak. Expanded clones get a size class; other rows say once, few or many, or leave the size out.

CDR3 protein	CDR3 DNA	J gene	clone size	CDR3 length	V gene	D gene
CASSIDNRETYEQYF	TGTGCCAGTAGTATAGATAATCGGGAGACCTACGAGCAGTACTTC	TRBJ2-7	NA	15	TRBV19	NA
CASSLDLGLEAFF	TGCGCCAGCAGCTTGGATTTGGGGCTTGAAGCTTTCTTT	TRBJ1-1	NA	13	TRBV5-1	NA
CASSIATMVEQYF	TGTGCCAGTAGTATAGCCACTATGGTCGAGCAGTACTTC	TRBJ2-7	few	13	TRBV19	NA
CASRLTDRNEKLFF	TGTGCCAGCCGATTGACAGACCGTAATGAAAAACTGTTTTTT	TRBJ1-4	NA	14	TRBV19	NA
CASRSGTEAFF	TGTGCCAGTAGGTCGGGCACTGAAGCTTTCTTT	TRBJ1-1	NA	11	TRBV25-1	NA
CASSLLGALNTQYF	TGTGCCAGCAGCTTGTTAGGGGCCTTAAATACGCAGTATTTT	TRBJ2-3	NA	14	TRBV7-2	NA
CASSPGGGDYGYTF	TGTGCCAGCAGCCCTGGTGGAGGGGACTATGGCTACACCTTC	TRBJ1-2	NA	14	TRBV3-1/TRBV3-2	NA
CSVADSNYGYTF	TGCAGCGTAGCGGACAGTAACTATGGCTACACCTTC	TRBJ1-2	NA	12	TRBV29-1	NA
CASSFGGPGANVLTF	TGTGCCAGCAGCTTCGGGGGACCTGGGGCCAACGTCCTGACTTTC	TRBJ2-6	NA	15	TRBV7-2	NA
CASSQTGTGDDEQYF	TGTGCCAGCAGCCAGACCGGGACAGGGGATGACGAGCAGTACTTC	TRBJ2-7	NA	15	TRBV6-2/TRBV6-3	TRBD1
CASSDSFRGHQPQHF	TGCGCCAGCAGTGATTCCTTCCGGGGTCATCAGCCCCAGCATTTT	TRBJ1-5	NA	15	TRBV10-2	NA
CASSLPGGGSGNTIYF	TGTGCCAGTAGTTTACCAGGGGGAGGCTCTGGAAACACCATATATTTT	TRBJ1-3	NA	16	TRBV19	TRBD1
CASSLEAGGRTDTQYF	TGCGCCAGCAGCTTGGAGGCGGGGGGCCGCACAGATACGCAGTATTTT	TRBJ2-3	once	16	TRBV5-1	TRBD2
CASSQDDSYGYTF	TGTGCCAGCAGCCAAGATGACAGCTATGGCTACACCTTC	TRBJ1-2	NA	13	TRBV3-1/TRBV3-2	NA
CASSPSGTSVRNEQFF	TGTGCCAGCAGCCCGAGCGGGACTAGCGTCAGGAATGAGCAGTTCTTC	TRBJ2-1	NA	16	TRBV9	TRBD2
CASSGGTSGGKQETQYF	TGTGCCAGCAGCGGAGGGACTAGCGGGGGAAAACAAGAGACCCAGTACTTC	TRBJ2-5	NA	17	TRBV9	TRBD2
CASSLRGLTTETNEKLFF	TGCGCCAGCAGCCTTCGGGGACTGACAACCGAAACTAATGAAAAACTGTTTTTT	TRBJ1-4	once	18	TRBV5-1	NA
CSTSWGTGQPQHF	TGCAGCACTTCTTGGGGCACCGGTCAGCCCCAGCATTTT	TRBJ1-5	once	13	TRBV29-1	NA
CASSFGQGGPLHF	TGTGCCAGCAGTTTTGGACAGGGGGGCCCCCTCCACTTT	TRBJ1-6	NA	13	TRBV12-3/TRBV12-4	TRBD1
CAIERNEQFF	TGTGCCATTGAGCGCAATGAGCAGTTCTTC	TRBJ2-1	NA	10	TRBV7-9	NA
CAVGDRATEAFF	TGTGCCGTCGGAGACAGGGCCACTGAAGCTTTCTTT	TRBJ1-1	NA	12	TRBV19	TRBD1
CASSPQGAYEQYF	TGCGCCAGCAGCCCTCAGGGGGCCTACGAGCAGTACTTC	TRBJ2-7	NA	13	TRBV4-3	TRBD1
CASSERMARGETQYF	TGTGCCAGCAGTGAAAGGATGGCTAGAGGAGAGACCCAGTACTTC	TRBJ2-5	NA	15	TRBV2	NA
CASSPLDAGTGEGGYTF	TGTGCCAGCTCACCACTAGATGCCGGGACAGGGGAGGGCGGCTACACCTTC	TRBJ1-2	few	17	TRBV18	TRBD1
CASSLYSQETQYF	TGCGCCAGCAGCTTATACAGTCAAGAGACCCAGTACTTC	TRBJ2-5	NA	13	TRBV5-1	NA
CASSFLADQPQHF	TGTGCCAGCAGTTTCTTAGCTGATCAGCCCCAGCATTTT	TRBJ1-5	NA	13	TRBV27	NA
CASSQVPPEDF	TGCGCCAGCAGCCAAGTCCCCCCGGAGGACTTC	TRBJ2-7	NA	11	TRBV4-3	NA
CASSSPGQTYEQYF	TGTGCCAGTAGTAGCCCGGGACAGACCTACGAGCAGTACTTC	TRBJ2-7	NA	14	TRBV19	TRBD1
CASSQVRGGNTIYF	TGTGCCAGCAGCCAAGTCAGGGGTGGAAACACCATATATTTT	TRBJ1-3	NA	14	TRBV3-1/TRBV3-2	NA
CASSQDRRWESSYNSPLHF	TGCGCCAGCAGCCAAGATCGAAGGTGGGAGAGCTCCTATAATTCACCCCTCCACTTT	TRBJ1-6	NA	19	TRBV4-3	NA
CASSLPQGTVEETQYF	TGTGCCAGCAGCTTACCACAAGGGACAGTCGAAGAGACCCAGTACTTC	TRBJ2-5	NA	16	TRBV11-1	TRBD1
CASSYGGQSSYEQYF	TGTGCCAGCAGTTACGGGGGACAGTCCTCCTACGAGCAGTACTTC	TRBJ2-7	NA	15	TRBV6-2/TRBV6-3	TRBD1
CASSPGGMSNQPQHF	TGTGCCAGCAGCCCAGGGGGCATGAGCAATCAGCCCCAGCATTTT	TRBJ1-5	NA	15	TRBV6-5	TRBD1
CASSFLQGKETQYF	TGTGCCAGCAGCTTTTTACAGGGTAAAGAGACCCAGTACTTC	TRBJ2-5	NA	14	TRBV13	NA
CASTPGGLNYGYTF	TGTGCCAGCACCCCCGGGGGATTAAACTATGGCTACACCTTC	TRBJ1-2	few	14	TRBV28	NA
CASSYSVGGPGNEQYF	TGTGCCAGCAGTTACTCAGTCGGGGGGCCCGGTAACGAGCAGTACTTC	TRBJ2-7	NA	16	TRBV6-6	NA
CASSQGTATGELFF	TGTGCCAGCAGCCAAGGGACAGCCACCGGGGAGCTGTTTTTT	TRBJ2-2	NA	14	TRBV14	NA